This T cell receptor (beta chain) was recovered during a study of cytomegalovirus exposure and HLA in healthy donors. Concerning this clone: Its antigen is unknown.

The PCR ran on 60 Vbeta and 13 Jbeta primers. The repertoire was sequenced with immunoSEQ multiplex PCR; TCRdb's copy has only in-frame clones and lacks some. The table lists about 190,000 clones, approximately 83% of them singletons, with about 9.4% in the top ten. Findings and caveats of the study: Clonal expansion was found to be greater in HLA-associated TCR beta chains than in equally common others in a later analysis. Likely technical artifact: a cluster of highly shared sequence variants.

Sample: PBMCs. This receptor was obtained from a woman aged 45-60 years in good health and CMV-seropositive.

CDR3 DNA sequence: TGTGCCAGCACCTGGGGCGGGGCTGGAAACACCATATATTTT. Its translation: CASTWGGAGNTIYF. V is TRBV7-6 and J is TRBJ1-3; D possibly corresponds to TRBD1 (5 bases). The CDR3 has 14 residues. V shed 7 bases and J shed 2 bases, with 12 bases lying between them. CDR1 and CDR2 from the germline V gene are SGHVS and FNYEAQ.